This T cell receptor (beta chain) was captured in a study of T cells in Graves' hyperthyroidism and ophthalmopathy. Study-level points and caveats: In blood, most of the thyroid clonotypes expanded above 0.001 were also present.

Hyperthyroidism of Graves' type that showed no ophthalmopathy progression within 18 months was stable. The CDR3 sequence is 18 residues long. Germline V lookup: CDR1 SGHAT, CDR2 FQNNGV. V lost 3 bases, J lost 2 bases, and 13 bases stayed unmatched. This clonotype was picked up a small number of times. The antigen is not known. The investigators amplified TCR beta CDR3 regions from RNA transcripts. First-round RT-PCR targeting the TCR CDR3 was performed with the HTBI primer set. TCRdb processed the multiplex PCR reads anew with MiXCR; each CDR3 protein has one entry. The sample gives roughly 660,000 distinct CDR3 sequences, 17% of which show up once; 15% to 17% is in the top ten.

The sequence was collected from a man between 45 and 60 years old with Graves' hyperthyroidism. The chain recombines TRBV11-2 with TRBJ2-7; 10 nucleotides agree with TRBD2. Sequences were obtained from blood. This chain's CDR3 is CASSFETSTSGAPYEQYF. CDR3 bases: TGTGCCAGCAGCTTCGAGACTAGTACTAGCGGGGCCCCCTACGAGCAGTACTTC.